This T cell receptor beta chain was identified in a study of cytomegalovirus exposure and HLA in healthy donors. Whole-study findings and limits: Later on, a genetic analysis was performed. It linked a missense variant in DCLRE1C with V- and J-gene trimming of TCR beta.

About this clone: Antigen specificity is unknown.

Primers included in the PCR were 60 Vbeta and 13 Jbeta primers. Some clones are missing from TCRdb's copy, which holds only in-frame ones; the method was immunoSEQ multiplex PCR. This table has 65,000 or so clones, 62% appearing once. The sample consisted of PBMCs. The receptor was derived from a man between 25 and 39 years old in good health and CMV-seronegative.

The chain's CDR3 is CASSRITGSQETQYF. The DNA for the CDR3 is TGCGCCAGCAGCCGAATAACAGGGAGCCAAGAGACCCAGTACTTC. V is TRBV5-1 and J is TRBJ2-5; D might be TRBD1 (6 bases). This CDR3 spans 15 amino acids. V gave up 4 bases and J gave up 1 base, with 14 bases separating them. Germline V CDR1 and CDR2: SGHRS, YFSETQ.